This T cell receptor (beta chain) emerged from a study of identical twins. This clonotype was counted at least ten times. From the 5' RACE reads, TCRdb called clonotypes with MiXCR, one entry per CDR3 protein. The sample has about 240,000 distinct CDR3 sequences, 8% to 11% seen once; the top ten hold 8% to 10%. This receptor was identified in a man aged 50-59 years in good health. The specimen was memory T cells sorted from blood.

CDR3 sequence (DNA): TGTGCCAGCAGTGGCGCCGGGACAGGGGGTATCGGGGAGCTGTTTTTT. Its translation is CASSGAGTGGIGELFF. The genes are TRBV27 and TRBJ2-2, with TRBD1 matching over 11 bases. Trimming cost V 5 bases and J 7 bases; bases outside gene matches: 9. The CDR3 is 16 amino acids. Germline V gene sequence: CDR1 MNHEY, CDR2 SMNVEV (reference sequence).